A single sample gave rise to the 19 T cell receptor beta chains below, sequenced in a study of blood T cell repertoires in COVID-19. Generated by immunoSEQ multiplex PCR, the TCRdb table keeps only in-frame clones and is missing some. The sample yields 220,000 or so clones, approximately 90% seen once. Sequencing was done on a sample of peripheral blood. These receptors originate from a man aged 55-75 years with COVID-19, enrolled during active disease.

This clone showed up just once. V gene TRBV3-1 (or the pseudogene TRBV3-2) combines with J gene TRBJ1-2; no firm D call. Trimming pared 0 bases from V and 5 bases from J, leaving 7 bases between. The germline V gene encodes CDR1 LGHDT and CDR2 YNNKEL (reference sequence). The CDR3 is made up of 13 amino acids. DNA for the CDR3: TGTGCCAGCAGCCAAGATCCGAGGTATGGCTACACCTTC. Its protein product is CASSQDPRYGYTF.

This clone was observed once. The chain joins TRBV7-9 to TRBJ2-3; 12 bases align to TRBD2. The CDR3 is made up of 16 amino acids. V dropped 5 bases and J dropped 9; count of bases not matched to a gene: 12. Germline CDR1 and CDR2: SEHNR and FQNEAQ (reference sequence). The CDR3 protein is CASSSHQLAGGGTQYF. In DNA form, the CDR3 reads TGTGCCAGCAGCAGCCACCAACTAGCGGGAGGAGGAACGCAGTATTTT.

V and J are TRBV7-2 and TRBJ2-2; 7 bases are shared with TRBD1. There are 14 residues in the CDR3. The germline gives CDR1 SGHTA, CDR2 FQGNSA. The ends lost 5 bases at V and 3 bases at J; junction bases unmatched: 3. In DNA, the CDR3 is TGTGCCAGCAGCCTAACAGGGGACACCGGGGAGCTGTTTTTT. Its protein product is CASSLTGDTGELFF.

The chain couples TRBV7-2 to TRBJ2-1, with D perhaps TRBD2 (6 bases). This CDR3 is built from 13 residues. Per the germline V gene, CDR1 is SGHTA and CDR2 is FQGNSA. The V and J ends lost 5 bases and 12 bases respectively, with 17 bases between them. CDR3 sequence: CASSPQMRDRQFF. DNA of the CDR3: TGTGCCAGCAGCCCCCAAATGCGGGATCGGCAGTTCTTC.

The V call is TRBV27, the J call TRBJ1-2, with D hard to call. The CDR3 extends over 14 amino acids. CDR1 and CDR2 from the germline V gene are MNHEY and SMNVEV (reference sequence). The germline V and J ends were trimmed by 5 bases and 5 bases, with 15 bases remaining between them. The CDR3, as DNA: TGTGCCAGCAGTGTAAGCTGGGAGGGTTATGGCTACACCTTC. Protein: CASSVSWEGYGYTF.

V and J are TRBV2 and TRBJ1-4; D is perhaps TRBD1 (5 bases). The germline gives CDR1 SNHLY, CDR2 FYNNEI. CDR3 length: 14 residues. Trimming removed 5 bases from V and 7 bases from J, with 14 bases in between. CDR3 nucleotides: TGTGCCAGCAGTTTGGCCGGGCAGGGTGAAAAACTGTTTTTT. Translated: CASSLAGQGEKLFF.

J is TRBJ2-3 and V is TRBV3-1 (or the pseudogene TRBV3-2); D is possibly TRBD1 (6 bases). The CDR3 is made up of 11 amino acids. Per the germline V gene, CDR1 is LGHDT and CDR2 is YNNKEL (reference sequence). With 1 base removed from V and 12 bases from J, the gap between germline ends came to 8 bases. This CDR3 reads CASSQGGPQYF. DNA for the CDR3: TGTGCCAGCAGCCAAGGGGGGCCCCAGTATTTT.

The rearrangement joins TRBV2 to TRBJ1-2; 8 bases line up with TRBD1. J was trimmed by 0 bases and V by 6 bases; bases with no gene match: 6. There are 15 residues in the CDR3. Germline CDR1 reads SNHLY; CDR2 reads FYNNEI. The CDR3 DNA reads TGTGCCAGCAGCCTCGGGACAGGTTCTAACTATGGCTACACCTTC. It specifies CASSLGTGSNYGYTF.

The gene calls are TRBV24-1 and TRBJ1-1; TRBD1 matches 9 bases. Germline V gives CDR1 KGHDR, CDR2 SFDVKD. The CDR3 spans 13 residues. The junction had 3 bases not matched to a gene; V was cut back by 7 bases and J by 4 bases. Here the CDR3 reads CATRMTGGTEAFF. The CDR3 region has the DNA TGTGCCACCAGAATGACAGGGGGCACTGAAGCTTTCTTT.

This chain joins TRBV4-2 and TRBJ1-2; 8 nucleotides align to TRBD1. The CDR3 is 14 residues long. V lost 8 bases, J lost 4 bases, and 9 bases stayed unmatched. The germline V gene has CDR1 LGHNA and CDR2 YNFKEQ. The CDR3 nucleotides read TGTGCCAGCGACCCCGGGACAGGACCCTATGGCTACACCTTC. This sequence encodes CASDPGTGPYGYTF.

This clone has more than one count but fewer than ten. The chain combines TRBV6-5 with TRBJ1-6; TRBD1 aligns across 9 bases. The length of the CDR3 is 14 residues. V dropped 5 bases and J dropped 6; count of bases not matched to a gene: 2. Germline V CDR1 and CDR2: MNHEY, SVGAGI. In DNA form, the CDR3 reads TGTGCCAGCAGTAGGACAGGGGTTAATTCACCCCTCCACTTT. As protein: CASSRTGVNSPLHF.

The V call is TRBV4-1, the J call TRBJ1-5, with no clear D. From germline, CDR1 is MGHRA and CDR2 YSYEKL. V dropped 4 bases and J dropped 4 bases, with 8 bases sitting between them. This CDR3 is 13 amino acids long. The CDR3, as DNA: TGCGCCAGCAGCCCCGACGGGAATCAGCCCCAGCATTTT. It encodes CASSPDGNQPQHF.

CDR3 DNA: TGTGCCAGCAGCCCCCGGCAGGGAGGGACCGGGGAGCTGTTTTTT. Translated, it gives CASSPRQGGTGELFF. The V call is TRBV7-3, the J call TRBJ2-2, with 7 bases aligning to TRBD2. V was clipped by 5 bases and J by 5 bases; unmatched bases: 8. Germline CDR1 reads SGHTA; CDR2 reads FQGTGA. The CDR3 length is 15 residues.

This chain's CDR3 is CASSLQDRLNTEAFF. For the CDR3, the DNA is TGTGCCAGCAGCCTCCAGGACAGACTGAACACTGAAGCTTTCTTT. The chain uses TRBV3-1 (or the pseudogene TRBV3-2) and TRBJ1-1; D is perhaps TRBD1 (6 bases). The V end was cut by 4 bases, the J end by 0 bases, with 12 bases between. CDR3 size: 15 residues. Germline V gene data show CDR1 as LGHDT and CDR2 as YNNKEL (reference sequence).

The V call is TRBV10-3, the J call TRBJ1-6; 7 bases are a match to TRBD1. Per the germline V gene, CDR1 is ENHRY and CDR2 is SYGVKD. The CDR3 covers 16 residues. J gave up 9 bases and V 0 bases, and 8 bases lay outside the gene matches. CDR3 sequence (DNA): TGTGCCATCAGTGAGTCGATGACAGGGAAAGGTTCACCCCTCCACTTT. Encoded protein: CAISESMTGKGSPLHF.

This clone was counted a few times. The CDR3 DNA sequence: TGTGCCAGCTCACGACGCGAAACCGGGACAGGGAATTCACCCCTCCACTTT. Its translation: CASSRRETGTGNSPLHF. This chain uses TRBV18 with TRBJ1-6, with 9 bases matching TRBD1. The CDR3 spans 17 residues. Germline CDR1 is KGHSH and CDR2 is LQKENI. The ends lost 4 bases at V and 7 bases at J; junction bases unmatched: 11.

This clone appeared once. The chain couples TRBV11-2 to TRBJ2-5, with D perhaps TRBD2 (6 bases). V gave up 5 bases and J gave up 2 bases, with 21 bases separating them. The CDR3 extends over 17 amino acids. Germline loops: CDR1 SGHAT, CDR2 FQNNGV. This chain's CDR3 is CASSKGASSGAQETQYF. The CDR3 nucleotides are TGTGCCAGCAGCAAAGGGGCAAGTAGCGGAGCTCAAGAGACCCAGTACTTC.

The chain employs TRBV19 and TRBJ1-1; tentative D call: TRBD1 (6 bases). Trimming removed 1 base at V and 0 bases at J, with 21 bases between. The CDR3 consists of 19 residues. The germline V gene has CDR1 LNHDA and CDR2 SQIVND (reference sequence). For the CDR3, the DNA is TGTGCCAGTAGTATAGGTTCTAGAGTCGCGAGGGACATGAACACTGAAGCTTTCTTT. Translating gives CASSIGSRVARDMNTEAFF.

This sequence joins TRBV18 and TRBJ1-5; TRBD1 might be the D (5 bases). The CDR3 covers 17 residues. The V and J ends lost 3 bases and 0 bases respectively, with 15 bases between them. Germline CDR1 reads KGHSH; CDR2 reads LQKENI. The CDR3 is CASSPQGSTYSNQPQHF. The CDR3 nucleotides read TGTGCCAGCTCACCTCAGGGCAGTACCTATAGCAATCAGCCCCAGCATTTT. The whole variable domain, filled in from reference TRBV18 and TRBJ1-5, reads NAGVMQNPRHLVRRRGQEARLRCSPMKGHSHVYWYRQLPEEGLKFMVYLQKENIIDESGMPKERFSAEFPKEGPSILRIQQVVRGDSAAYFCASSPQGSTYSNQPQHFGDGTRLSIL.